The T cell receptor beta chain described here comes from a study of blood T cell repertoires in COVID-19. Study information: Sites across the United States, Italy and Spain contributed samples from acute and convalescent COVID-19. PBMCs, B-cell-depleted T cells, or T cells provided the cDNA or gDNA that made up the material.

Clones were sequenced by immunoSEQ multiplex PCR, and TCRdb holds only the in-frame ones, with some missing. The data contain approximately 390,000 clones, around 90% of them seen just once; the ten biggest clones take up around 2.1%. CDR1 and CDR2 (germline): MNHEY, SVGAGI. The CDR3 extends over 15 amino acids. The V and J ends lost 6 bases and 0 bases, in that order; junction bases with no gene match: 4. This receptor was identified in a woman aged 40-49 years with acute COVID-19. The chain joins TRBV6-5 to TRBJ1-5; 8 bases agree with TRBD1. Material for sequencing was PBMCs or T cells enriched from blood (not recorded which). The CDR3 protein is CASRSDRDSNQPQHF. Written as DNA, the CDR3 is TGTGCCAGCAGGTCGGACAGGGATAGCAATCAGCCCCAGCATTTT.